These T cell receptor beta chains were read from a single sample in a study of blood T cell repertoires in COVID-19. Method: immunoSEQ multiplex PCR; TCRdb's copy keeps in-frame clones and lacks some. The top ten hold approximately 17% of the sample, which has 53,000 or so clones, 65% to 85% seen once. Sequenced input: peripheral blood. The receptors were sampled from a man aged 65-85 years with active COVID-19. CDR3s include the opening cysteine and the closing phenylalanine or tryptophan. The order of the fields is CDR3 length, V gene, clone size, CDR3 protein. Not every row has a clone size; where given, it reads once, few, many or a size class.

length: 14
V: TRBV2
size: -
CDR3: CASSVAGGTNEQFF

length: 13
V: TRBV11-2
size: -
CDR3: CASSLGQRETQYF

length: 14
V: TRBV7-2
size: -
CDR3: CASSFNRGKETQYF

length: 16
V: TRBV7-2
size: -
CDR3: CASSLAVNRGRETQYF

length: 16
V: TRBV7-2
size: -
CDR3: CASSLTSPGQGDGYTF

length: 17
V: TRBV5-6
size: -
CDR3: CASSSKAGQGGIGELFF

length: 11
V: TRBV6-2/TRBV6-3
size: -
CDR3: CASSTTGAAFF

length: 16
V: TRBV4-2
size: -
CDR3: CASSQASGRAPGELFF

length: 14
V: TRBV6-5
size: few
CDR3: CASSQDRASSPLHF

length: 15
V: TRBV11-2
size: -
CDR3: CASSLGRVTVYEQFF

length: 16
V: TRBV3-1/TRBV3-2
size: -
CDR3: CASSQEHPPTRNEQFF

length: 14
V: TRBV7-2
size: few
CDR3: CASSFRATNEKLFF

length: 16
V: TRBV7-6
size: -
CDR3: CASSLGGRGPTDTQYF

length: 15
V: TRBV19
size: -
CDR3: CASSILQGLGTEAFF

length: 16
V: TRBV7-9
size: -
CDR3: CASSLGGPRVYNEQFF